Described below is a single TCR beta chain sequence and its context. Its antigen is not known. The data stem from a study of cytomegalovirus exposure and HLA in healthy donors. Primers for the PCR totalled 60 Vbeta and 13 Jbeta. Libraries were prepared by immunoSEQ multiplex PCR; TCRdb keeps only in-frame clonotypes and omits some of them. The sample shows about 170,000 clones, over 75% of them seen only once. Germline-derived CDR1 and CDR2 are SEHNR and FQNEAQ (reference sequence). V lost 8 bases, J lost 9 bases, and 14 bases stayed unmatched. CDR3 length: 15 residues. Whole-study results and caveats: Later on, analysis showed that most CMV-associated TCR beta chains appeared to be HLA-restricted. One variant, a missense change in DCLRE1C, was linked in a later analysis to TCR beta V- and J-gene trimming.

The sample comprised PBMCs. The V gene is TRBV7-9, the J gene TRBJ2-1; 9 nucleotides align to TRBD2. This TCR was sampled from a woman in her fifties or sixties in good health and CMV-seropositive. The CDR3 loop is CASAGGAGEVSEQFF. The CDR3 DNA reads TGTGCCAGCGCGGGGGGGGCGGGAGAGGTTAGTGAGCAGTTCTTC. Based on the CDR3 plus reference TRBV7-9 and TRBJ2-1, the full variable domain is DTGVSQNPRHKITKRGQNVTFRCDPISEHNRLYWYRQTLGQGPEFLTYFQNEAQLEKSRLLSDRFSAERPKGSFSTLEIQRTEQGDSAMYLCASAGGAGEVSEQFFGPGTRLTVL.